The entry below gives a single TCR beta chain sequence along with its context. The sample comes from a study of shared clonotypes between healthy human individuals. Some clones are missing from TCRdb's copy, which holds only in-frame ones; the method was immunoSEQ multiplex PCR. The repertoire holds about 1.1 million clones, with about 72% as singletons. The V and J ends lost 4 bases and 7 bases respectively, with 11 bases between them. The CDR3 runs to 12 residues. Germline V gives CDR1 GTSNPN, CDR2 SVGIG (reference sequence). The sequenced material came from memory CD4+ T cells from PBMCs. Subset denoted: CD45RA-negative fraction. This TCR was recovered from a man younger than 35 in good health. Some clones in this sample may be carry-over from other donors' samples. The chain uses TRBV30 and TRBJ2-1; tentatively, D is TRBD1 (6 bases). CDR3 protein: CAWTGARNEQFF. The DNA for the CDR3 is TGTGCCTGGACAGGGGCGAGAAATGAGCAGTTCTTC.